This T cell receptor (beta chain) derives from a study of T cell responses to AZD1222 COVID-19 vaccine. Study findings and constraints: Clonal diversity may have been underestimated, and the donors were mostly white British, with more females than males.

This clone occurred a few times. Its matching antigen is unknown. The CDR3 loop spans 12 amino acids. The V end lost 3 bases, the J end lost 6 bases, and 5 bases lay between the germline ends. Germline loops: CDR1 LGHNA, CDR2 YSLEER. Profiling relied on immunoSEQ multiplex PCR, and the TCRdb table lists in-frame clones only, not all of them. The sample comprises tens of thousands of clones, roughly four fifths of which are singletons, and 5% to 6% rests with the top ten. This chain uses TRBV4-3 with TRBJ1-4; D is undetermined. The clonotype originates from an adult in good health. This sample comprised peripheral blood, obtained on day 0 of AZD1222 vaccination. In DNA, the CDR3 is TGCGCCAGCAGCCAGGATCATGAAAAACTGTTTTTT. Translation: CASSQDHEKLFF.